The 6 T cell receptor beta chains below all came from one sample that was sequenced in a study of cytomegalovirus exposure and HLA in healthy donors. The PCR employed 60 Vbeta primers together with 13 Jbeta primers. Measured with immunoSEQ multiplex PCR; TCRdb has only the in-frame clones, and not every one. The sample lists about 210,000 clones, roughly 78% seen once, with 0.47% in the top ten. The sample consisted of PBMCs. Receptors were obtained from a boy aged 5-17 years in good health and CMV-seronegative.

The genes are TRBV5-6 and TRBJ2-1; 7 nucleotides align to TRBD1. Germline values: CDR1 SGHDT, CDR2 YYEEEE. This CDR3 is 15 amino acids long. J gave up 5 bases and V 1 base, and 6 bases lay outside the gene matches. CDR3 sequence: CASSLTRGFDNEQFF. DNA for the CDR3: TGTGCCAGCAGCTTGACCAGGGGGTTTGACAATGAGCAGTTCTTC. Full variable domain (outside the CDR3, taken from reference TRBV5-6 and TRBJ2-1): DAGVTQSPTHLIKTRGQQVTLRCSPKSGHDTVSWYQQALGQGPQFIFQYYEEEERQRGNFPDRFSGHQFPNYSSELNVNALLLGDSALYLCASSLTRGFDNEQFFGPGTRLTVL.

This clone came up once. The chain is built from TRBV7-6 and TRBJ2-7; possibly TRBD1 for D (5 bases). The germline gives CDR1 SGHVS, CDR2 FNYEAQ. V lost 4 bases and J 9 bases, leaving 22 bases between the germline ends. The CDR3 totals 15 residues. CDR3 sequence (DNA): TGTGCCAGCAGCTCCTCCACTCATTTAGGGCAGGGGCAGTACTTC. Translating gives CASSSSTHLGQGQYF.

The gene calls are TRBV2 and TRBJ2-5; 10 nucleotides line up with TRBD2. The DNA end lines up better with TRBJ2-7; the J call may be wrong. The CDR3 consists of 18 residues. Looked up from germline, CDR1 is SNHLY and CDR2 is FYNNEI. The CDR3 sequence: CASSETLAGRFHRYEQYF. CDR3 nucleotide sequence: TGTGCCAGCAGTGAGACACTAGCGGGGAGGTTTCACCGCTACGAGCAGTACTTC.

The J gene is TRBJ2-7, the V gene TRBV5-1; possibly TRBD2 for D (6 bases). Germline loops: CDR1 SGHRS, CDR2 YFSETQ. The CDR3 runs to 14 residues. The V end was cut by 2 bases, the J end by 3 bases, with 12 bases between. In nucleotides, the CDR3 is TGCGCCAGCAGCTTCGGGACTGCCGTCTACGAGCAGTACTTC. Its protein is CASSFGTAVYEQYF.

The CDR3 region has the DNA TGTGCCGGCCCCAGGGGGCGCGCAACTAATGAAAAACTGTTTTTT. It is translated as CAGPRGRATNEKLFF. The rearrangement uses TRBV6-5 and TRBJ1-4; 8 bases line up with TRBD1. Per germline, CDR1 MNHEY and CDR2 SVGAGI. This CDR3 has 15 residues. Trimming at V came to 11 bases and at J to 0 bases, leaving 8 bases not matched to a gene.

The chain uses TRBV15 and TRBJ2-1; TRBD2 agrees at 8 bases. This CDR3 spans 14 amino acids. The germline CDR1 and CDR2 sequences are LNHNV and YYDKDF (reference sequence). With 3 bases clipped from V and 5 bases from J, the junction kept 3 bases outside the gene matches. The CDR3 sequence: CATSRGLVNNEQFF. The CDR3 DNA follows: TGTGCCACCAGCAGGGGACTAGTAAACAATGAGCAGTTCTTC.